This T cell receptor (beta chain) was captured by sequencing in a study of T cell responses to AZD1222 COVID-19 vaccine. Profiling relied on immunoSEQ multiplex PCR, and the TCRdb table lists in-frame clones only, not all of them. The table has about 84,000 clones, around 88% seen once. On this clone itself: Its antigen is as yet unknown.

The V and J ends lost 4 bases and 1 base respectively, with 9 bases between them. This CDR3 comprises 13 residues. Germline CDR1 reads SQVTM; CDR2 reads ANQGSEA. Study-level findings and limits: Among the donors, most were white British and more were female, and clonal diversity was possibly underestimated.

This specimen consisted of peripheral blood, obtained 28 days after the second AZD1222 dose. This clonotype was obtained from an adult who received the AZD1222 COVID-19 vaccine. V is TRBV29-1 and J is TRBJ2-3, with D perhaps assigned TRBD1 or TRBD2 (5 bases each). CDR3 nucleotides: TGCAGCGTTGTGGTGGGGGGCACAGATACGCAGTATTTT. Its translation is CSVVVGGTDTQYF.